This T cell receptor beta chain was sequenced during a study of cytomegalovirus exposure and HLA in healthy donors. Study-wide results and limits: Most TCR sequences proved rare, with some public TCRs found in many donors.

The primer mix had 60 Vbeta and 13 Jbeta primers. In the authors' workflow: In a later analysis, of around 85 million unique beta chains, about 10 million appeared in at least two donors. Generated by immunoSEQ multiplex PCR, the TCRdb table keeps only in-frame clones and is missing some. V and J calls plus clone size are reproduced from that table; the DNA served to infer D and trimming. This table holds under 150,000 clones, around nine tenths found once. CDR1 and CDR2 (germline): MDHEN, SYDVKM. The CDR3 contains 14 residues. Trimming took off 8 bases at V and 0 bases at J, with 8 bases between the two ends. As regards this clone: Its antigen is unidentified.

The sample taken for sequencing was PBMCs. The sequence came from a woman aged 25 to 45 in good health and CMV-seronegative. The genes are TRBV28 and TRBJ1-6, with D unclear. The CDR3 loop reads CASQGSSYNSPLHF. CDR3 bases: TGTGCCAGCCAAGGGAGCTCCTATAATTCACCCCTCCACTTT.